This is a list of T cell receptor beta chains from one sample in a study of identical twins. TCRdb re-derived calls from the 5' RACE reads in MiXCR, one entry per CDR3 protein. The sample holds more than 400,000 distinct CDR3 sequences, roughly 15% seen once. This sample was shared with a second study, whose subject was yellow fever vaccine responses in identical twins.

The material sequenced was CD4+ T cells sorted from blood. The receptors were sampled from a young woman in good health. Each CDR3 is given with its conserved first and last residue. D genes are given only for firm matches. Size values are once, few and many counts, or a class for expanded clones, and some rows have none.

D gene,clone size,CDR3 length,J gene,V gene,CDR3 protein,CDR3 DNA
.,.,14,TRBJ2-1,TRBV29-1,CSVGSGVRANEQFF,TGCAGCGTGGGATCAGGGGTCCGGGCCAATGAGCAGTTCTTC
.,.,15,TRBJ2-3,TRBV7-6,CASSSYRATTDTQYF,TGTGCCAGCAGCTCCTACAGGGCAACCACAGATACGCAGTATTTT
.,.,16,TRBJ1-1,TRBV5-1,CASSLRGAHMNTEAFF,TGCGCCAGCAGCTTGAGGGGGGCGCATATGAACACTGAAGCTTTCTTT
.,.,14,TRBJ1-4,TRBV20-1,CSASKGGINEKLFF,TGCAGTGCTAGTAAAGGGGGTATTAATGAAAAACTGTTTTTT
TRBD1,many,17,TRBJ2-1,TRBV20-1,CSAKPDRAVWGYNEQFF,TGCAGTGCCAAACCGGACAGGGCTGTCTGGGGCTACAATGAGCAGTTCTTC
TRBD1,.,15,TRBJ2-2,TRBV29-1,CSASAGTGGGGELFF,TGCAGCGCCTCAGCCGGGACAGGGGGCGGGGGGGAGCTGTTTTTT
.,.,13,TRBJ2-3,TRBV3-1,CATQDSPGDTQYF,TGTGCCACCCAAGACTCGCCTGGGGATACGCAGTATTTT
TRBD2,.,15,TRBJ2-2,TRBV6-5,CASSLRTSGTGELFF,TGTGCCAGCAGTTTGCGGACTAGCGGTACCGGGGAGCTGTTTTTT
TRBD2,.,15,TRBJ2-5,TRBV12-3/TRBV12-4,CASSLGGEGQETQYF,TGTGCCAGCAGTTTAGGGGGGGAGGGCCAAGAGACCCAGTACTTC
TRBD1,many,15,TRBJ1-1,TRBV5-1,CASSGQGSMNTEAFF,TGCGCCAGCAGCGGACAGGGTTCGATGAACACTGAAGCTTTCTTT
.,many,13,TRBJ2-1,TRBV12-3/TRBV12-4,CASSFVGDNEQFF,TGTGCCAGCAGTTTCGTGGGGGACAATGAGCAGTTCTTC
.,.,13,TRBJ2-2,TRBV5-1,CASSYYSYGELFF,TGCGCCAGCAGCTATTACAGTTACGGGGAGCTGTTTTTT
TRBD1,.,16,TRBJ1-1,TRBV20-1,CSARPATGGRDTEAFF,TGCAGTGCTAGACCAGCCACAGGGGGACGGGACACTGAAGCTTTCTTT
.,once,12,TRBJ1-1,TRBV18,CASSLADAEAFF,TGTGCCAGCTCACTGGCCGACGCTGAAGCTTTCTTT
TRBD1,few,18,TRBJ2-2,TRBV12-3/TRBV12-4,CASRRGQERLKGTGELFF,TGTGCCAGCAGGCGGGGACAGGAAAGACTTAAAGGGACCGGGGAGCTGTTTTTT
.,few,15,TRBJ2-3,TRBV2,CASSEQGTGTDTQYF,TGTGCCAGCAGCGAACAGGGGACTGGCACAGATACGCAGTATTTT
TRBD1,.,13,TRBJ1-2,TRBV29-1,CSVRTGPNYGYTF,TGCAGCGTACGGACAGGCCCTAACTATGGCTACACCTTC